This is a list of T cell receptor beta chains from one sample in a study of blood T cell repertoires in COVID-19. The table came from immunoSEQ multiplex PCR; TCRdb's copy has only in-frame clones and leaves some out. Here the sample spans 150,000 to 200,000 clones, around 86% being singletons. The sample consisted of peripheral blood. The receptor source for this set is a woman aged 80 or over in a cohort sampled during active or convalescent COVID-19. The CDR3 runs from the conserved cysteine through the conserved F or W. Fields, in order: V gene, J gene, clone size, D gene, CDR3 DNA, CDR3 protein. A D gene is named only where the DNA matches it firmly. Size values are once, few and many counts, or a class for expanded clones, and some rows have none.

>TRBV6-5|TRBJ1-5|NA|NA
TGTGCCAGCAGTTACTTGGCGGGGGGGCGCCTCCAGCCCCAGCATTTT
CASSYLAGGRLQPQHF
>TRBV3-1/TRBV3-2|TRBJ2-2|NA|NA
TGTGCCAGCAGCCAAAAACCCTACGGGGAGCTGTTTTTT
CASSQKPYGELFF
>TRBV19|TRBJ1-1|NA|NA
TGTGCCAGTAGTATTAGGGGCGGGAACACTGAAGCTTTCTTT
CASSIRGGNTEAFF
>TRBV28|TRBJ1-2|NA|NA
TGTGCCAGCAGTTTATCCGCCAGGGGCCTGCTCGGCTATGGCTACACCTTC
CASSLSARGLLGYGYTF
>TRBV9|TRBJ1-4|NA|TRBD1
TGTGCCAGCAGCGCACAGGGGATTAATGAAAAACTGTTTTTT
CASSAQGINEKLFF
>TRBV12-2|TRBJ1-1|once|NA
TGTGCAAGTCGCTCCGAGAGACAGGTAAAAGGGTGTACTGAAGCTTTCTTT
CASRSERQVKGCTEAFF
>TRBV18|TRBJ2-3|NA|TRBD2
TGTGCCAGCTCACGGGGACTAGCGGCTGCAGGAGATACGCAGTATTTT
CASSRGLAAAGDTQYF
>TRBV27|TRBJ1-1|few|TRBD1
TGTGCCAGCAGTGATGGACAGGGAGTCATGAACACTGAAGCTTTCTTT
CASSDGQGVMNTEAFF
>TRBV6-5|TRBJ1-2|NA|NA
TGTGCCAGCACTCCAGGGAAATACTATGGCTACACCTTC
CASTPGKYYGYTF
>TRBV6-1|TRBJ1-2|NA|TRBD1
TGTGCCAGCAGTGAAACAGGGGTTCTGAACTATGGCTACACCTTC
CASSETGVLNYGYTF
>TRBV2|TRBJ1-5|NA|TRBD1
TGTGCCAGCGACAGGGGGCAAGGTCAGCCCCAGCATTTT
CASDRGQGQPQHF
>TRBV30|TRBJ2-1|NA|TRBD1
TGTGCCTGGAGACCATGGACAGGACGGCAGTTCTTC
CAWRPWTGRQFF
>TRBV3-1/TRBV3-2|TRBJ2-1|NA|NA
TGTGCCAGCAGCCAAGCCGACTTTGGGGCGAGCTCCTACAATGAGCAGTTCTTC
CASSQADFGASSYNEQFF
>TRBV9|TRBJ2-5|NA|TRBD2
TGTGCCAGCAGCGTAGGGACTAGGGGAAATCGACAAGAGACCCAGTACTTC
CASSVGTRGNRQETQYF
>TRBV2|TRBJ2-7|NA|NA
TGTGCCAGCAGTTCAAGCGGCTACGAGCAGTACTTC
CASSSSGYEQYF
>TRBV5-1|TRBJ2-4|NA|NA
TGCGCCAGCAGCATCTTTACCGTAGGGGGAGCGGCCAAAAACATTCAGTACTTC
CASSIFTVGGAAKNIQYF
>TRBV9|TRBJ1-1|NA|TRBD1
TGTGCCAGCAGCGTAGCCCCCACAGGGGGAACTGAAGCTTTCTTT
CASSVAPTGGTEAFF
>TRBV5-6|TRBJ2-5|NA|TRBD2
TGTGCCAGCAGCTTGTGGACTAGCGCAGAGACCCAGTACTTC
CASSLWTSAETQYF
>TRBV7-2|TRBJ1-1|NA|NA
TGTGCCAGCAGCTTAGCGAACGGTTTGAACACTGAAGCTTTCTTT
CASSLANGLNTEAFF
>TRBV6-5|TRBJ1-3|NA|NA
TGTGCCAGCAGTTACTCCGCAGGTACTGGAAACACCATATATTTT
CASSYSAGTGNTIYF
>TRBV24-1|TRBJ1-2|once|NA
TGTGCCACCAGTGACTCGCGGGCAGGACGCTATGGCTACACCTTC
CATSDSRAGRYGYTF
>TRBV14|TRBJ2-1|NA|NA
TGTGCCAGCAGCCCCCTTCCGCGGGGGCTCCCCTACAATGAGCAGTTCTTC
CASSPLPRGLPYNEQFF
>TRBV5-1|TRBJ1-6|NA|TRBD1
TGCGCCAGCAGCTCCACGGGACAGAGTAATTCACCCCTCCACTTT
CASSSTGQSNSPLHF
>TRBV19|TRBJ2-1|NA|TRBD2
TGTGCCAGTAGTATTCTCGGTTTCAGCGGGGGAGTGGTCAATGAGCAGTTCTTC
CASSILGFSGGVVNEQFF
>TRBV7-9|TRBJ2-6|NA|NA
TGTGCCAGCAGTGGTAGGAGGGGGCTAATCTCTGGGGCCAACGTCCTGACTTTC
CASSGRRGLISGANVLTF
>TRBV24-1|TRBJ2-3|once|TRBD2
TGTGCCACCAGTGATTTCGTAGCGGGAAGGACAGATACGCAGTATTTT
CATSDFVAGRTDTQYF
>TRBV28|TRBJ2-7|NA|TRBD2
TGTGCCAGCAGGGAAGGACTAGCGGGGGACGAGCAGTACTTC
CASREGLAGDEQYF
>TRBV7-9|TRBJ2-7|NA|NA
TGTGCCAGCACCCCGGGCGGGGTAAAGCAGTACTTC
CASTPGGVKQYF
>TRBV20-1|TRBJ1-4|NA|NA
TGCAGTGCTAGCCATAATGAAAAACTGTTTTTT
CSASHNEKLFF
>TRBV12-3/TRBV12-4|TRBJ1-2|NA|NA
TGTGCCAGCAGTTTCGGAGGGATCTATGGCTACACCTTC
CASSFGGIYGYTF
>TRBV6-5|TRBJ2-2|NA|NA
TGTGCCAGCAGTTCCGCCACTCGAGATACCGGGGAGCTGTTTTTT
CASSSATRDTGELFF
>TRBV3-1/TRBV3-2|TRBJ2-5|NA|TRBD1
TGTGCCAGCAGCGGGACAGTCGGGCCCCGGTACTTC
CASSGTVGPRYF
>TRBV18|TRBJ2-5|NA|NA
TGTGCCAGCTCACCAGCCCGGAGGGAGACCCAGTACTTC
CASSPARRETQYF
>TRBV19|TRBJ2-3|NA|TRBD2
TGTGCCAGTAGACCTGCGGCGGGAGTTGGGTATTTT
CASRPAAGVGYF
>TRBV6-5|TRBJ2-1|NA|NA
TGTGCCAGCAGTTTACTGTCCGGCTCCTACAATGAGCAGTTCTTC
CASSLLSGSYNEQFF
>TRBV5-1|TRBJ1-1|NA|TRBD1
TGCGCCAGCAGCGCCCTGGACAGGGGGAGCACTGAAGCTTTCTTT
CASSALDRGSTEAFF
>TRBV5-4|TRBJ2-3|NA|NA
TGTGCCAGCAGCCCGAGCGGGAGCACAGATACGCAGTATTTT
CASSPSGSTDTQYF
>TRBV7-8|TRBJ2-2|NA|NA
TGTGCCAGCAGCTTCGTGAGGAACACCGGGGAGCTGTTTTTT
CASSFVRNTGELFF
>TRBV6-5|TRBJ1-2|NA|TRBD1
TGTGCCAGCAGAGCGGACAGGGGAGGTGGCTACACCTTC
CASRADRGGGYTF
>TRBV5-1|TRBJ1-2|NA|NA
TGCGCCAGCAGCCTCCGGGGGTCTAACTATGGCTACACCTTC
CASSLRGSNYGYTF
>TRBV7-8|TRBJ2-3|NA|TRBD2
TGTGCCAGCAGCTTAAGACTAGCGGGAGGAGTAGATACGCAGTATTTT
CASSLRLAGGVDTQYF
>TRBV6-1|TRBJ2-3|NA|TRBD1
TGTGCCAGCAGAGGACAGGGCGCAGATACGCAGTATTTT
CASRGQGADTQYF
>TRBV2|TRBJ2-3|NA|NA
TGTGCCAGCACGTCACAGGACATGTTCACAGATACGCAGTATTTT
CASTSQDMFTDTQYF
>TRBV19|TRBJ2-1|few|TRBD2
TGTGCCAGTAGTTCCATTAGCGGGAGCTCCTACAATGAGCAGTTCTTC
CASSSISGSSYNEQFF
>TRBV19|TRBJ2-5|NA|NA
TGTGCCAGTAATGACAGACGGGGGGAGACCCAGTACTTC
CASNDRRGETQYF
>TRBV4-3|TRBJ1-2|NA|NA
TGCGCCAGCAGCCGAGACCCCCAGGGAGGAGGATATGGCTACACCTTC
CASSRDPQGGGYGYTF